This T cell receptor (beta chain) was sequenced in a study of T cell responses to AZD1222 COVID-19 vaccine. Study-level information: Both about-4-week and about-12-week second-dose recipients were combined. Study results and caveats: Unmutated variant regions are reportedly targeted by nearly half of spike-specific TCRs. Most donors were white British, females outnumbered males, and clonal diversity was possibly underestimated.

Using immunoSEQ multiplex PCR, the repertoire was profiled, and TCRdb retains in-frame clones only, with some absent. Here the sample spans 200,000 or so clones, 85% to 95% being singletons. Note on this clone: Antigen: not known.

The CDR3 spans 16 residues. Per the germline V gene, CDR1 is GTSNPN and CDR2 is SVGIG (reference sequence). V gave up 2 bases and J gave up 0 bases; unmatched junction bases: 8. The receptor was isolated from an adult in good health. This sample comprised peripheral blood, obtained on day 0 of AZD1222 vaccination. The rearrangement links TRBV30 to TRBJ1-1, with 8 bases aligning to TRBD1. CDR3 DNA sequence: TGTGCCTGGAGTTTCGGACAGGGAAGAATGAACACTGAAGCTTTCTTT. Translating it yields CAWSFGQGRMNTEAFF.